The sequence of this T cell receptor beta chain was determined in a study of blood T cells in healthy people across ages (dated by TCRdb to between 2014 and 2017). Concerning the study at large: In model experiments, template switching captured roughly one uniquely barcoded TCR beta cDNA molecule for every two T cells. To avoid experimental bias, donors of different ages were randomly spread across the sequencing lanes. Two additional independent replicas of 1 million unique cDNA reads from the same blood draw were analyzed for two donors (one aged 18 to 29 and one aged 80 or older). Using deep sequencing normalized with unique cDNA molecular identifiers, the study measured how TCR beta repertoire diversity changes with age. Donors were grouped into four age groups: young (average 16 years), middle-aged (roughly 37), aged (62) and long-lived (about 89). What the authors observed across the whole study: Observed TCR beta diversity correlated strongly with the percentage of naive T cells measured by flow cytometry. Donor CMV infection status was unknown, potentially confounding age-related changes in expanded clonotypes. Estimates of total diversity from one million sequenced T cells were regarded as lower bounds and underestimates. Because profiling used bulk unsorted PBMCs, naive and antigen-experienced compartments could not be compared conclusively. Observed TCR beta diversity per million T cells fell roughly linearly with age, and a significant reduction was already apparent by age approximately 40. Compared with the aged group, the long-lived group had more naive CD4+ T cells, fewer expanded clones and increased TCR diversity, a pattern suggesting age selection.

Note on this clonotype: Its binding antigen is unknown. Base qualities are not provided; no much larger clone lies one nucleotide away.

To prepare the library, 5' RACE was applied. Sequencing used an Illumina HiSeq 2500. A second 7 to 11 cycle PCR used a sample-barcoded 5' primer and a J-beta primer mix. A template-switch 5' adaptor carrying 12 random nucleotides introduced a unique molecular identifier onto each TCR beta cDNA molecule. Each sample yielded at least 2.5 million CDR3-containing paired-end reads. All of the RNA was converted into first-strand cDNA using the Mint cDNA synthesis kit, with a TRBC-specific oligonucleotide serving as the primer. Following uracil-DNA glycosylase treatment, a first 18-cycle PCR with universal primers M1SS and BC2_uni_R was performed on all cDNA. Regarding the original processing steps: Each sample was normalized by randomly selecting 1 million high-quality reads, each carrying a distinct molecular identifier. Reads sharing molecular identifiers were discarded rather than binned into consensus sequences. CDR3 identification, clonotype clustering and error correction used MiTCR with a Q25 quality threshold and the strictest error-elimination algorithm. A nonparametric unseen species model with Euler transformation was used to estimate a lower bound on total TCR beta diversity. TCRdb trimmed the raw reads at Q25, called clones with MiXCR and kept productive beta chains. Each CDR3 protein appears once, grouped with its most common genes and DNA. TCRdb's processing, not the authors', yielded these V and J calls. The sample data list approximately 800,000 distinct CDR3 sequences, and about 53% of these were observed just once. The ten biggest clones cover about 42% of the sample.

The roughly 39 donors, aged 6 to 90 years, were systemically healthy Caucasian individuals from Russia. Ten milliliters of peripheral blood were drawn from each donor into EDTA-treated Vacutainer tubes. Ficoll-Paque density-gradient centrifugation was used to isolate PBMCs, with at least 7 million obtained per sample. Trizol reagent was used to extract total RNA from PBMCs, with at least 5 micrograms per sample. For every donor, an aliquot of PBMCs went through flow cytometry to measure the percentages of naive CD45RAhigh/CD27high T cells. From its cysteine to its phenylalanine, the CDR3 spans 16 amino acids. Just CDR3 DNA is preserved here, 48 bases in frame from base 1. Trimming accounts for 10 bases at V and 3 bases at J, while the number of junction bases matched to no gene is 13.

The receptor comes from a man older than 75 in good health. Sequences were obtained from blood. The rearranged segments are TRBV12-3 or TRBV12-4 and TRBJ2-7, and 12 bases in between align with TRBD2. At the DNA level, the sequence is TGTGCCACCTCAAGGACTAGCGGGGCGGGGGTCTACGAGCAGTACTTC. Translated, this is CATSRTSGAGVYEQYF.